The 17 T cell receptor beta chains listed next were all sequenced from one sample in a study of blood T cell repertoires in COVID-19. Sequencing used immunoSEQ multiplex PCR; TCRdb keeps in-frame clones, though not all of them. Seen here are more than 40,000 clones, 70% to 90% observed once, and the top ten hold around 3%. The specimen sequenced was peripheral blood. The origin of the receptors is a woman older than 75 with acute or convalescent COVID-19.

The chain couples TRBV5-1 to TRBJ2-3; 7 bases align to TRBD1. The CDR3 is made up of 16 amino acids. The germline V gene has CDR1 SGHRS and CDR2 YFSETQ. Unmatched junction bases numbered 6, after V lost 2 bases and J lost 0 bases. The CDR3 DNA reads as TGCGCCAGCAGCTTTGACAGGGTAGCTAGCACAGATACGCAGTATTTT. This translates into CASSFDRVASTDTQYF.

V and J are TRBV7-6 and TRBJ2-2; 13 bases align to TRBD2. V lost 3 bases, J lost 11 bases, and 12 bases stayed unmatched. This CDR3 spans 17 amino acids. Germline CDR1 reads SGHVS; CDR2 reads FNYEAQ. The CDR3 DNA is TGTGCCAGCAGCTTCCGCCCCACTAGCGGGGGGGCGAATGAGCTGTTTTTT. Translated, it gives CASSFRPTSGGANELFF.

The chain links TRBV5-1 to TRBJ2-3; D is perhaps TRBD1 (6 bases). The length of the CDR3 is 16 residues. Trimming shortened V by 0 bases and J by 2 bases, and 13 bases separated the two germline ends. Germline V CDR1 and CDR2: SGHRS, YFSETQ. The CDR3 DNA reads TGCGCCAGCAGCTTGGGGAACAGGGAAACCACAGATACGCAGTATTTT. Encoded protein: CASSLGNRETTDTQYF.

This chain connects TRBV18 to TRBJ2-3; 9 bases are shared with TRBD2. Germline lookup yields CDR1 KGHSH and CDR2 LQKENI. The CDR3 sequence is 15 residues long. V dropped 6 bases and J dropped 4; count of bases not matched to a gene: 8. The CDR3 loop reads CASSPPGGGADTQYF. CDR3 nucleotide sequence: TGTGCCAGCTCCCCCCCCGGCGGGGGGGCAGATACGCAGTATTTT. The whole variable domain, filled in from reference TRBV18 and TRBJ2-3, reads NAGVMQNPRHLVRRRGQEARLRCSPMKGHSHVYWYRQLPEEGLKFMVYLQKENIIDESGMPKERFSAEFPKEGPSILRIQQVVRGDSAAYFCASSPPGGGADTQYFGPGTRLTVL.

V gene TRBV6-5 combines with J gene TRBJ2-2; TRBD1 matches at 8 bases. This CDR3 spans 15 amino acids. The V segment lost 6 bases and the J segment 6 bases; nucleotides outside the gene matches: 9. Per the germline V gene, CDR1 is MNHEY and CDR2 is SVGAGI. The CDR3 nucleotides are TGTGCCAGCAGGGACGGACAGGGTAGGGCCGGGGAGCTGTTTTTT. Its translation: CASRDGQGRAGELFF.

The V call is TRBV7-2, the J call TRBJ2-3; maybe TRBD1 (6 bases). The germline gives CDR1 SGHTA, CDR2 FQGNSA. The CDR3 has 15 residues. The V end was cut by 4 bases, the J end by 1 base, with 12 bases between. The CDR3 DNA reads as TGTGCCAGCAGCTCCTGGGGGCCGGGCACAGATACGCAGTATTTT. Protein product: CASSSWGPGTDTQYF.

The V and J genes are TRBV7-3 and TRBJ1-2; possibly TRBD1 for D (6 bases). The CDR3 runs to 13 residues. V lost 6 bases and J 4 bases, leaving 12 bases between the germline ends. Germline CDR1 is SGHTA and CDR2 is FQGTGA. The CDR3 nucleotides are TGTGCCAGCAGTCCTGGACAGTTCTATGGCTACACCTTC. Its translation is CASSPGQFYGYTF.

This clone has a handful of counts. V gene TRBV2 combines with J gene TRBJ2-1; 11 nucleotides align to TRBD2. V lost 6 bases to trimming and J lost 5 bases; unmatched junction nucleotides: 6. The CDR3 is made up of 15 amino acids. Per the germline V gene, CDR1 is SNHLY and CDR2 is FYNNEI. CDR3 bases: TGTGCCAGCAGCCTTAGCGGGGGGGCACACAATGAGCAGTTCTTC. As protein: CASSLSGGAHNEQFF.

The chain links TRBV5-4 to TRBJ2-5, with D perhaps matching TRBD2 (5 bases). This CDR3 is 16 amino acids long. The V gene's germline CDR1 is SGHNT and CDR2 YYREEE (reference sequence). V dropped 1 base and J dropped 1 base, with 14 bases sitting between them. CDR3 protein: CASSLFMREGQETQYF. CDR3 nucleotides: TGTGCCAGCAGCTTGTTCATGCGCGAGGGCCAAGAGACCCAGTACTTC.

J is TRBJ1-4 and V is TRBV2, with 7 bases that match TRBD1. Trimming at V came to 8 bases and at J to 8 bases, leaving 11 bases not matched to a gene. There are 14 residues in the CDR3. The germline CDR1 and CDR2 sequences are SNHLY and FYNNEI. For the CDR3, the DNA is TGTGCCAGCTCCCTCAGGGGGGACTGGGAAAAACTGTTTTTT. Translating gives CASSLRGDWEKLFF.

This clone showed up just once. The chain joins TRBV28 to TRBJ1-2, with a tentative D call TRBD1 (6 bases). Trimming left V 5 bases short and J 4 bases short, with 17 bases between. The CDR3 sequence is 15 residues long. Germline lookup yields CDR1 MDHEN and CDR2 SYDVKM. The CDR3 DNA follows: TGTGCCAGCAGTGGAGGACAGTTTGCGGTCTATGGCTACACCTTC. It is translated as CASSGGQFAVYGYTF.

The rearrangement uses TRBV9 and TRBJ1-6; maybe TRBD1 (5 bases). V lost 3 bases and J lost 6, with 13 bases in between. The CDR3 covers 15 residues. CDR1 and CDR2 (germline): SGDLS, YYNGEE. The CDR3 spells CASSGQGSGNSPLHF. The DNA of the CDR3 is TGTGCCAGCAGCGGGCAGGGATCTGGTAATTCACCCCTCCACTTT.

Here the CDR3 reads CASSRGTPNTEAFF. CDR3 sequence (DNA): TGTGCCAGTAGTAGGGGGACTCCGAACACTGAAGCTTTCTTT. The chain carries TRBV19 and TRBJ1-1; D possibly corresponds to TRBD1 (5 bases). Germline CDR1 reads LNHDA; CDR2 reads SQIVND (reference sequence). This CDR3 comprises 14 residues. V was pared by 4 bases and J by 1 base, with 10 bases between.

The chain combines TRBV9 with TRBJ1-5; no firm D call. The V and J ends lost 0 bases and 0 bases respectively, with 7 bases between them. Germline CDR1 and CDR2: SGDLS and YYNGEE. The CDR3 covers 15 residues. The CDR3: CASSVDGYSNQPQHF. The CDR3 nucleotides are TGTGCCAGCAGCGTAGACGGGTATAGCAATCAGCCCCAGCATTTT.

This clone was recorded a few times. This sequence joins TRBV9 and TRBJ1-1; D is perhaps TRBD1 (5 bases). CDR3 length equals 15 residues. The germline gives CDR1 SGDLS, CDR2 YYNGEE. Between the trimmed V and J ends, which lost 3 bases and 0 bases, there was a span of 12 bases. This CDR3 is CASSAPGLLNTEAFF. CDR3 in DNA: TGTGCCAGCAGCGCCCCGGGACTGCTGAACACTGAAGCTTTCTTT.

The V gene is TRBV2, the J gene TRBJ1-2, with D possibly being TRBD1 (5 bases). This CDR3 is built from 12 residues. V was cut by 6 bases and J by 5 bases, with 10 bases left in between. The germline CDR1 and CDR2 sequences are SNHLY and FYNNEI. The CDR3 nucleotides read TGTGCCAGCAGACAAGACAGTTATGGCTACACCTTC. Its translation: CASRQDSYGYTF.

The gene calls are TRBV9 and TRBJ1-3; TRBD1 matches 7 bases. The ends lost 3 bases at V and 0 bases at J; junction bases unmatched: 12. The CDR3 is 18 amino acids. Germline values: CDR1 SGDLS, CDR2 YYNGEE. CDR3 residues: CASSAWDSGTDSGNTIYF. DNA for the CDR3: TGTGCCAGCAGCGCATGGGACAGTGGAACTGACTCTGGAAACACCATATATTTT.